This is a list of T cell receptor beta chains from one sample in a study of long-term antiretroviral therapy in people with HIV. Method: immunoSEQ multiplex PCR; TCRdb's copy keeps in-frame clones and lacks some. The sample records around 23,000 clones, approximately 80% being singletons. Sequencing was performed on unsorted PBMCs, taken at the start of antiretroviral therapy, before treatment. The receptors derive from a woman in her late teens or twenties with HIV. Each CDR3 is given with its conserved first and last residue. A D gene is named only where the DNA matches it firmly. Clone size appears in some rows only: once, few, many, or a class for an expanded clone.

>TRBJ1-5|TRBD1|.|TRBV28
TGTGCCAGCACAAGGGGGCGCGATCAGCCCCAGCATTTT
CASTRGRDQPQHF
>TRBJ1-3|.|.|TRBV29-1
TGCAGCGTTGTAGGCGGCTCCAACTCTGGAAACACCATATATTTT
CSVVGGSNSGNTIYF
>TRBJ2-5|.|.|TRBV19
TGTGCCAGTAGTATCCCGGGAGCTCCGCTGGAGACCCAGTACTTC
CASSIPGAPLETQYF
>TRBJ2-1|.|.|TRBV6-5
TGTGCCAGCAGTTACTCGGGAGGGAACAGGGGTGAGCAGTTCTTC
CASSYSGGNRGEQFF
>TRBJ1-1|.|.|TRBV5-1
TGCGCCAGCAGCTTTCAGTTTGAGGAGACTGAAGCTTTCTTT
CASSFQFEETEAFF
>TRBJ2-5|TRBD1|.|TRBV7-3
TGTGCCAGCAGCCTGACAGGGGAAGAAGAGACCCAGTACTTC
CASSLTGEEETQYF
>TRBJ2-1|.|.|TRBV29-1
TGCAGCGTTGTGAGCCAGACCTACAATGAGCAGTTCTTC
CSVVSQTYNEQFF
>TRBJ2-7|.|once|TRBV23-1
TGCGCCAGCAGTCAATCGGAAGGACCACTCACCTACGAGCAGTACTTC
CASSQSEGPLTYEQYF
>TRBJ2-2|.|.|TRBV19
TGTGCCAGTACCCCGGGACGGAGCCTGAACACCGGGGAGCTGTTTTTT
CASTPGRSLNTGELFF
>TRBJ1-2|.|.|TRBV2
TGTGCCAGCAGTCCACAGGAGGGCTACACCTTC
CASSPQEGYTF
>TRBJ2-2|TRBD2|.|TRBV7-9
TGTGCCAGCAGATTAGCGGGGGGGAAGAACACCGGGGAGCTGTTTTTT
CASRLAGGKNTGELFF
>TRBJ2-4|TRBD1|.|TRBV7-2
TGTGCCAGCAGCCCGCAGGGGGTTACGGCCAAAAACATTCAGTACTTC
CASSPQGVTAKNIQYF
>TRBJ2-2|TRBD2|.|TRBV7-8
TGTGCCAGCAGCGCCCCCCGGGGGGGCCTCTCCGGGGAGCTGTTTTTT
CASSAPRGGLSGELFF
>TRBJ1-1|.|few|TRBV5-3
TGTGCCAGAAGCTTGGATTGGATCGGCACTGAAGCTTTCTTT
CARSLDWIGTEAFF
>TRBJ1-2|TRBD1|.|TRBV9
TGTGCCAGCAGCGTAGATGGGACAGGGAACTATGGCTACACCTTC
CASSVDGTGNYGYTF
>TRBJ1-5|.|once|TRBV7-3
TGTGCCAGCAGCTTAATGGGCCCCAATCAGCCCCAGCATTTT
CASSLMGPNQPQHF
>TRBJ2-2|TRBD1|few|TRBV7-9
TGTGCCAGCAGCTCCGACAGGGGCGGGGAGCTGTTTTTT
CASSSDRGGELFF
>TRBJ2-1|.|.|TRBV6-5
TGTGCCAGCAGGCAGGTCCGGGAGTTCTTC
CASRQVREFF
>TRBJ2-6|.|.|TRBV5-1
TGCGCCAGCAGCGATGCGCGGGTCTCCACCTCAGGGGCCAACGTCCTGACTTTC
CASSDARVSTSGANVLTF
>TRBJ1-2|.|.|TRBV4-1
TGCGCCAGCAGCCAAGACGAGGGGCCCTATGGCTACACCTTC
CASSQDEGPYGYTF
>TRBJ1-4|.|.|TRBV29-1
TGCAGCGTTGGAGGGACTAATGAAAAACTGTTTTTT
CSVGGTNEKLFF
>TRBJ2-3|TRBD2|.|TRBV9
TGTGCCAGCAGCGTTTCTGGGCGGGGGGGAACAGATACGCAGTATTTT
CASSVSGRGGTDTQYF
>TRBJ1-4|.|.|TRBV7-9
TGTGCCAGCACCATACTAGGGGAAGGGGGAGAAAAACTGTTTTTT
CASTILGEGGEKLFF
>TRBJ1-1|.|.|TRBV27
TGTGCCAGCAGTTGGGGGGACCTAAACACTGAAGCTTTCTTT
CASSWGDLNTEAFF